This record looks at one T cell receptor beta chain sequence and its context. What it binds is not known. The record originates from a study of T cell responses to AZD1222 COVID-19 vaccine. Between the trimmed V and J ends, which lost 2 bases and 5 bases, there was a span of 16 bases. CDR1 and CDR2 (germline): KGHSH, LQKENI. This CDR3 has 16 residues. Here immunoSEQ multiplex PCR was the method, and the copy in TCRdb shows in-frame clones only, minus some. The data show 150,000 to 200,000 clones, with 90% to 95% seen just once and around 0.9% held by the top ten. Study-wide results and caveats: Reports indicate that nearly half of spike-specific TCRs are directed at unmutated variant regions. Compared with day 0, the breadth and depth of the Spike-specific TCR repertoire rose significantly after two doses of AZD1222. Dominant CD4 TCR responses targeted spike regions 160-218 and 743-854.

Material: peripheral blood, obtained on day 0 of AZD1222 vaccination. The rearrangement links TRBV18 to TRBJ1-5, with D perhaps TRBD1 (6 bases). The source is an adult in good health. This chain's CDR3 is CASSPGGTSTYQPQHF. The CDR3 DNA is TGTGCCAGCTCACCAGGTGGGACATCTACCTATCAGCCCCAGCATTTT.